This T cell receptor (beta chain) derives from a study of OX40 agonist ivuxolimab in advanced cancers. The wider study: Of the participants, around 43% had some prior anti-PD-1, anti-PD-L1 or anti-CTLA-4 therapy, which was allowed. Three patients responded partially, comprising one with hepatocellular carcinoma and two with cutaneous melanoma.

As concerns this clone: The target antigen is unknown.

General study findings and limits: Expanded clones were, on average, more numerous among CD8+ T cells than CD4+. At 0.1 to 3.0 mg/kg, clonal expansion of CD4+ and CD8+ blood T cells had occurred by week 6.

Method: immunoSEQ multiplex PCR; TCRdb's copy keeps in-frame clones and lacks some. Of around 40,000 clones listed, over 75% are singletons. The sample in question was CD4+ or CD8+ T cells sorted from blood, obtained in a trial of the OX40 agonist ivuxolimab. The TCR was taken from an adult with an advanced solid tumor such as melanoma, head and neck, liver or kidney cancer.

In DNA form, the CDR3 reads TGCGCCAGCAGCTTGGCCACCGGGGCTCATCTTCCCTACGAGCAGTACTTC. Encoded protein: CASSLATGAHLPYEQYF. This rearrangement joins TRBV5-1 to TRBJ2-7, with D perhaps TRBD1 or TRBD2 (5 bases each). Trimming took off 0 bases at V and 2 bases at J, with 18 bases between the two ends. This CDR3 has 17 amino acids. Germline CDR1 reads SGHRS; CDR2 reads YFSETQ.